The 19 T cell receptor beta chains below were found in one sample sequenced in a study of shared clonotypes between healthy human individuals. Profiled with immunoSEQ multiplex PCR; TCRdb holds only in-frame clones, not every one. Altogether some 2.1 million clones are present, 90% to 95% being singletons, with the ten largest covering 0.1% to 0.15%. Sequencing used naive CD4+ T cells sorted from blood. As to subset: CD45RA+ positively selected. The receptors stem from a man between 18 and 35 years old in good health.

The rearrangement links TRBV7-8 to TRBJ2-5; the D gene is possibly TRBD2 (5 bases). Germline V gives CDR1 SGHVS, CDR2 FQNEAQ. The CDR3 has 13 amino acids. V was clipped by 1 base and J by 5 bases, with 8 bases between them. The CDR3 region has the DNA TGTGCCAGCAGCTTAGGAGGGTGGGAGACCCAGTACTTC. Protein sequence: CASSLGGWETQYF.

This chain joins TRBV2 and TRBJ1-5; D remains ambiguous. CDR3 size: 13 residues. V was clipped by 2 bases and J by 5 bases, with 7 bases between them. In germline, CDR1 is SNHLY, CDR2 FYNNEI. CDR3 sequence: CASSESGYQPQHF. In DNA form, the CDR3 reads TGTGCCAGCAGTGAATCTGGCTATCAGCCCCAGCATTTT.

The chain recombines TRBV18 with TRBJ1-5; D remains ambiguous. The CDR3 length is 13 residues. V was trimmed by 4 bases and J by 9 bases, leaving 13 bases between them. Germline CDR1 is KGHSH and CDR2 is LQKENI. The CDR3 is CASSLSTDSPQHF. The CDR3 DNA follows: TGTGCCAGCTCACTTAGTACAGACTCGCCCCAGCATTTT.

The V gene is TRBV2, the J gene TRBJ2-7, with 9 positions matching TRBD2. The CDR3 spans 14 residues. V dropped 7 bases and J dropped 6; count of bases not matched to a gene: 10. CDR1 is SNHLY, CDR2 FYNNEI, per germline. The CDR3 DNA is TGTGCCAGCAATTCCGGCGGGAGGGCCCCCGAGCAGTACTTC. Its protein is CASNSGGRAPEQYF. Drawing the rest from reference TRBV2 and TRBJ2-7, the complete variable domain is EPEVTQTPSHQVTQMGQEVILRCVPISNHLYFYWYRQILGQKVEFLVSFYNNEISEKSEIFDDQFSVERPDGSNFTLKIRSTKLEDSAMYFCASNSGGRAPEQYFGPGTRLTVT.

The chain couples TRBV4-1 to TRBJ2-5; 10 nucleotides agree with TRBD2. CDR1 and CDR2 (germline): MGHRA, YSYEKL. The CDR3 has 18 residues. Germline trimming cut 0 bases from V and 3 bases from J; bases unmatched to any gene: 10. CDR3 DNA sequence: TGCGCCAGCAGCCAAGAATGGGGTAGCGGGGGGAAGGAAGAGACCCAGTACTTC. This codes for CASSQEWGSGGKEETQYF.

This clone was detected only a few times. V and J are TRBV12-5 and TRBJ1-6; D gene uncertain. The germline V gene has CDR1 LGHNT and CDR2 FRNRAP. With 0 bases removed from V and 8 bases from J, the gap between germline ends came to 2 bases. This CDR3 contains 12 residues. The CDR3 DNA sequence: TGTGCTAGTGGTTTGGTAGATTCACCCCTCCACTTT. It specifies CASGLVDSPLHF.

The rearrangement links TRBV7-9 to TRBJ2-7; D not resolved. The CDR3 loop spans 13 amino acids. V dropped 4 bases and J dropped 4 bases, with 11 bases sitting between them. Per the germline V gene, CDR1 is SEHNR and CDR2 is FQNEAQ (reference sequence). The chain's CDR3 is CASSSPNEYEQYF. The DNA for the CDR3 is TGTGCCAGCAGCTCGCCAAACGAGTACGAGCAGTACTTC.

V and J are TRBV29-1 and TRBJ1-2, with D perhaps TRBD1 (6 bases). The CDR3 runs to 14 residues. V was shortened by 5 bases and J by 7 bases, with 20 bases between the two germline ends. Germline-derived CDR1 and CDR2 are SQVTM and ANQGSEA. Written as DNA, the CDR3 is TGCAGCGTTTTACGGGGTGAGGGGACATCTGGCTACACCTTC. Protein: CSVLRGEGTSGYTF.

This chain joins TRBV5-1 and TRBJ2-7; TRBD2 aligns across 10 bases. The germline V gene has CDR1 SGHRS and CDR2 YFSETQ. The CDR3 totals 17 residues. The junction had 7 bases not matched to a gene; V was cut back by 0 bases and J by 1 base. The CDR3 region has the DNA TGCGCCAGCAGCTTGGGAATCGGGACTAGCGAGTCCTACGAGCAGTACTTC. This encodes CASSLGIGTSESYEQYF.

Comments on this clone: The sample has other DNA sequences that encode this CDR3 too. This chain links TRBV6-1 with TRBJ1-5, with D hard to call. Trimming left V 2 bases short and J 4 bases short, with 6 bases between. Germline values: CDR1 MNHNS, CDR2 SASEGT. The CDR3 spans 13 residues. DNA for the CDR3: TGTGCCAGCAGTGAATCCCTTAATCAGCCCCAGCATTTT. It specifies CASSESLNQPQHF.

This clone was observed a single time. The CDR3 region has the DNA TGTGCCAGTAGGCCCTCCTCCCTCTATGGCTACACCTTC. Protein: CASRPSSLYGYTF. This sequence joins TRBV19 and TRBJ1-2; D is unclear. The CDR3 contains 13 residues. Germline loops: CDR1 LNHDA, CDR2 SQIVND (reference sequence). The V gene lost 6 bases and the J gene lost 4 bases, with 12 bases spanning the gap.

The genes are TRBV19 and TRBJ1-2, with TRBD1 matching over 7 bases. Losses at the gene ends were 4 bases for V and 3 bases for J; bases not matched to a gene: 11. This CDR3 region has 16 residues. CDR1 LNHDA and CDR2 SQIVND come from the germline V gene (reference sequence). The CDR3 region is CASSTRPGQSYYGYTF. The CDR3 nucleotides are TGTGCCAGTAGTACCCGCCCGGGACAGAGTTACTATGGCTACACCTTC.

This chain joins TRBV5-1 and TRBJ2-7; TRBD1 matches 9 bases. J was trimmed by 5 bases and V by 3 bases; bases with no gene match: 15. This CDR3 spans 17 amino acids. Germline V gene data show CDR1 as SGHRS and CDR2 as YFSETQ. This chain's CDR3 is CASSSIPPGQGVNEQYF. In nucleotides, the CDR3 is TGCGCCAGCAGCTCAATTCCCCCGGGACAGGGTGTCAACGAGCAGTACTTC.

The gene calls are TRBV25-1 and TRBJ1-6, with 8 bases fitting TRBD1. Germline trimming cut 3 bases from V and 9 bases from J; bases unmatched to any gene: 1. The CDR3 runs 13 residues. From germline, CDR1 is MGHDK and CDR2 SYGVNS. The CDR3 bases are TGTGCCAGCAGTGACAGGGGGCTTTCACCCCTCCACTTT. It yields the protein CASSDRGLSPLHF.

This chain uses TRBV28 with TRBJ2-4; possible D gene TRBD2, 7 bases. Germline CDR1 and CDR2: MDHEN and SYDVKM. The CDR3 length is 16 residues. The V gene lost 4 bases and the J gene lost 3 bases, with 16 bases spanning the gap. The CDR3 sequence is CASSWVSGEGKNIQYF. The CDR3 DNA reads TGTGCCAGCAGTTGGGTTTCAGGGGAGGGCAAAAACATTCAGTACTTC.

This clone was counted once. The gene calls are TRBV9 and TRBJ2-5; TRBD2 agrees at 7 bases. Trimming removed 0 bases from V and 1 base from J; junction bases left unmatched: 3. Germline V gene lookup returns CDR1 SGDLS and CDR2 YYNGEE. The CDR3 runs to 15 residues. CDR3 nucleotide sequence: TGTGCCAGCAGCGTAGGATCGGGGGGCCAAGAGACCCAGTACTTC. Translating gives CASSVGSGGQETQYF.

The chain links TRBV19 to TRBJ2-7, with a tentative D call TRBD2 (6 bases). V dropped 7 bases and J dropped 0 bases, with 16 bases sitting between them. This CDR3 is 15 amino acids long. Germline assignment: CDR1 LNHDA and CDR2 SQIVND (reference sequence). Here the CDR3 DNA reads TGTGCCAGTACTCGAAGGGGTAGCGGCTCCTACGAGCAGTACTTC. This translates into CASTRRGSGSYEQYF.

The chain recombines TRBV11-3 with TRBJ2-1; 8 bases line up with TRBD1. Germline V gene data show CDR1 as SGHNT and CDR2 as YENEEA. This CDR3 spans 15 amino acids. With V trimmed by 0 bases and J by 8 bases, 6 bases remained unmatched. The CDR3 loop reads CASSLDGTGVDEQFF. The CDR3 coding sequence is TGTGCCAGCAGCTTAGACGGGACAGGCGTCGATGAGCAGTTCTTC. Full variable domain (remainder filled in from reference TRBV11-3 and TRBJ2-1): EAGVVQSPRYKIIEKKQPVAFWCNPISGHNTLYWYLQNLGQGPELLIRYENEEAVDDSQLPKDRFSAERLKGVDSTLKIQPAELGDSAVYLCASSLDGTGVDEQFFGPGTRLTVL.

CDR3 coding DNA: TGTGCCAGCAGCTTAGGCGGGGGAGGCAATCAGCCCCAGCATTTT. This translates into CASSLGGGGNQPQHF. This chain links TRBV11-1 with TRBJ1-5; tentative D call: TRBD1 (5 bases). CDR3 length equals 15 residues. Germline CDR1 reads SGHAT; CDR2 reads FQDESV (reference sequence). Trimming left V 1 base short and J 2 bases short, with 9 bases between.